The source of this T cell receptor (beta chain) is a study of CD8 T cells in ankylosing spondylitis. Study observations and caveats: Matched ankylosing spondylitis synovial fluid reportedly showed significant enrichment of disease-linked clones. Seemingly distinctive of ankylosing spondylitis blood was a TCR beta motif formed by eight highly homologous variants.

A remark on this clonotype: What it binds is unknown.

CDR1 LGHNA and CDR2 YSLEER come from the germline V gene. The ends lost 2 bases at V and 5 bases at J; junction bases unmatched: 11. CDR3 length equals 17 residues. TCRdb recomputed calls from the 5' RACE reads with MiXCR, one row per CDR3 protein. The sample includes about 220,000 distinct CDR3 sequences, around 20% of them seen just once. The chain links TRBV4-3 to TRBJ2-1; 8 nucleotides agree with TRBD1. The sequenced sample was blood, either unsorted or a sorted T cell fraction (not recorded which). The clonotype comes from a male donor with ankylosing spondylitis. CDR3 in DNA: TGCGCCAGCAGCCAACATACGACAGGGGATATCGACAATGAGCAGTTCTTC. This codes for CASSQHTTGDIDNEQFF.